These 27 T cell receptor beta chains originate from one sample sequenced in a study of T cells in women clearing cervical HPV infection. Sequencing used immunoSEQ multiplex PCR; TCRdb keeps in-frame clones, though not all of them. The sample totals tens of thousands of clones. The sample comprised blood buffy coat. Receptor source: a woman aged 18-69 years with a cervical HPV16 infection that either progressed to CIN3+ or cleared (not recorded which).

With respect to this clone: The read ends 3 residues shy of where the CDR3 ends; the end is completed using the germline J gene. V gene TRBV30 combines with J gene TRBJ1-5; 8 bases map to TRBD1. Germline CDR1 and CDR2: GTSNPN and SVGIG (reference sequence). The CDR3 spans 13 residues. V shed 1 base and J 8 bases; nucleotides not matched to a gene: 4. This CDR3 reads CAWSGTGMEPQHF. The covered CDR3 bases are TGTGCCTGGAGTGGGACAGGGATGGAGCCC. Together with reference TRBV30 and TRBJ1-5, the CDR3 gives the full variable domain: SQTIHQWPATLVQPVGSPLSLECTVEGTSNPNLYWYRQAAGRGLQLLFYSVGIGQISSEVPQNLSASRPQDRQFILSSKKLLLSDSGFYLCAWSGTGMEPQHFGDGTRLSIL.

To note about this clone: The read comes to an end 3 residues before the CDR3 does, leaving the germline J gene to fill in the end. The chain has TRBV14 and TRBJ2-1, with 7 bases lining up with TRBD1. The CDR3 has 12 amino acids. V was pared by 5 bases and J by 9 bases, with 4 bases of the junction left unmatched. Germline V gives CDR1 SGHDN, CDR2 FVKESK. The chain's CDR3 is CASSIGGGEQFF. The covered CDR3 bases are TGTGCCAGCAGCATAGGGGGCGGTGAG.

In regard to this clone: The read halts 3 residues ahead of the CDR3 end, with the missing end drawn from the germline J gene. The chain uses TRBV20-1 and TRBJ2-7; 11 positions agree with TRBD2. Germline V gene data show CDR1 as DFQATT and CDR2 as SNEGSKA (reference sequence). CDR3 length: 16 amino acids. V trimming: 2 bases; J trimming: 0 bases; junction bases outside the gene matches: 6. CDR3: CSARTGTSGFSYEQYF. The DNA read from the CDR3 is TGCAGTGCTAGAACCGGGACTAGCGGATTCTCCTACGAG.

As concerns this clone: The read terminates 3 residues before the CDR3 end, so the remaining end is supplied by the germline J gene. The V call is TRBV30, the J call TRBJ2-5; possible D gene TRBD1, 5 bases. The V end was cut by 4 bases, the J end by 0 bases, with 15 bases between. The CDR3 totals 15 residues. Germline values: CDR1 GTSNPN, CDR2 SVGIG (reference sequence). The CDR3 DNA, read in part, is TGTGCCTGGAACCCTCTGACAGAAGACCAAGAGACC. Translating it yields CAWNPLTEDQET. The complete CDR3 protein is CAWNPLTEDQETQYF. Complete variable domain (other parts from reference TRBV30 and TRBJ2-5): SQTIHQWPATLVQPVGSPLSLECTVEGTSNPNLYWYRQAAGRGLQLLFYSVGIGQISSEVPQNLSASRPQDRQFILSSKKLLLSDSGFYLCAWNPLTEDQETQYFGPGTRLLVL.

As for this clone: The CDR3 is cut off 3 residues early in the read; its end comes from the germline J gene. The chain joins TRBV19 to TRBJ1-4; TRBD1 aligns across 7 bases. Per germline, CDR1 LNHDA and CDR2 SQIVND (reference sequence). This CDR3 spans 14 amino acids. Trimming at V came to 8 bases and at J to 6 bases, leaving 9 bases not matched to a gene. The CDR3 is CASQPGQRDEKLFF. The sequenced CDR3 bases are TGTGCCAGTCAACCGGGACAGAGGGATGAAAAA.

Turning to this clone: The CDR3 end lies 3 residues beyond the end of the read and is filled in from the germline J gene. The rearrangement uses TRBV7-9 and TRBJ1-5; 8 nucleotides agree with TRBD1. Trimming at V came to 5 bases and at J to 5 bases, leaving 8 bases not matched to a gene. Germline V CDR1 and CDR2: SEHNR, FQNEAQ (reference sequence). CDR3 size: 15 residues. The CDR3 sequence: CASSTGQGQDQPQHF. Incomplete CDR3 DNA: TGTGCCAGCAGCACAGGACAGGGTCAGGATCAGCCC.

As for this clone: From the germline J gene comes the end of the CDR3, since the read stops 3 residues before it. V usage is TRBV5-1 and J usage is TRBJ2-1, with 7 bases fitting TRBD1. The CDR3 runs 17 residues. Germline trimming cut 4 bases from V and 0 bases from J; bases unmatched to any gene: 10. The germline CDR1 and CDR2 sequences are SGHRS and YFSETQ. The sequenced part of the CDR3 DNA is TGCGCCAGCAGCAATAGGGACAGTTCTCACTCCTACAATGAG. Its translation: CASSNRDSSHSYNE. In full, the CDR3 reads CASSNRDSSHSYNEQFF.

In regard to this clone: From the germline J gene comes the end of the CDR3, since the read stops 3 residues before it. This chain uses TRBV2 with TRBJ2-3; a weak D match, TRBD2 (5 bases). The CDR3 totals 14 residues. Germline CDR1 reads SNHLY; CDR2 reads FYNNEI. With 4 bases removed from V and 6 bases from J, the gap between germline ends came to 14 bases. The sequenced part of the CDR3 DNA is TGTGCCAGCAGTGGTGGGCTAGCTTGGGATACG. Translating gives CASSGGLAWDT. The entire CDR3 is CASSGGLAWDTQYF.

About this clone: The read stops 3 residues short of the end of the CDR3; the missing end is completed from the germline J gene. V is TRBV6-4 and J is TRBJ1-5, with unresolved D. V lost 7 bases and J 4 bases, leaving 11 bases between the germline ends. Germline lookup yields CDR1 MRHNA and CDR2 SNTAGT. The length of the CDR3 is 13 residues. The CDR3 DNA, read in part, is TGTGCCAGCACGTGGCAGGAGAATCAGCCC. Its protein product is CASTWQENQP. The CDR3, in full, reads CASTWQENQPQHF.

A word on this clone: With the read ending 3 residues before the CDR3 end, the germline J gene is used to fill in that end. The J gene is TRBJ1-1, the V gene TRBV30; maybe TRBD1 (6 bases). The CDR3 has 13 residues. Per germline, CDR1 GTSNPN and CDR2 SVGIG (reference sequence). The V gene lost 7 bases and the J gene lost 4 bases, with 16 bases spanning the gap. Partial CDR3 DNA: TGTGCCTTTTCGGGGGGCGTTGGCACTGAA. It is translated as CAFSGGVGTE. The full-length CDR3 reads as CAFSGGVGTEAFF.

About this clone itself: The read ends 3 residues before the CDR3 terminus; that terminus is restored from the germline J gene. Different DNA sequences within this sample yield the same CDR3. V usage is TRBV14 and J usage is TRBJ1-2, with D perhaps matching TRBD1 (5 bases). The CDR3 consists of 15 residues. Trimming shortened V by 1 base and J by 4 bases, and 13 bases separated the two germline ends. Germline CDR1 SGHDN, CDR2 FVKESK. The CDR3 protein is CASSQVGQGIYGYTF. CDR3 DNA, as far as it was read: TGTGCCAGCAGCCAAGTGGGCCAGGGCATCTATGGC.

Comments on this clone: The read falls 3 residues short of the CDR3 end, and the missing part is taken from the germline J gene. The chain couples TRBV2 to TRBJ2-7, with D perhaps matching TRBD1 (5 bases). The CDR3 has 13 residues. Per the germline V gene, CDR1 is SNHLY and CDR2 is FYNNEI. V shed 7 bases and J shed 4 bases, with 14 bases lying between them. CDR3 loop: CASIPQGLYEQYF. The DNA read from the CDR3 is TGTGCCAGCATCCCGCAGGGATTATACGAG.

The CDR3 loop is CASSFLAGGSYEQYF. The sequenced part of the CDR3 DNA is TGTGCCAGCAGTTTTCTAGCGGGAGGCTCCTACGAG. V and J are TRBV12-3 or TRBV12-4 and TRBJ2-7, with TRBD2 matching 11 bases. The read is 3 residues too short to cover the CDR3 end, so that end is filled in from the germline J gene. The CDR3 runs to 15 residues. With V trimmed by 3 bases and J by 0 bases, 1 base remained unmatched.

About this clone itself: The read comes to an end 3 residues before the CDR3 does, leaving the germline J gene to fill in the end. The chain combines TRBV5-1 with TRBJ2-5, with D possibly matching TRBD1 (6 bases). Germline CDR1 SGHRS, CDR2 YFSETQ. Trimming pared 0 bases from V and 2 bases from J, leaving 17 bases between. The CDR3 has 17 amino acids. The chain's CDR3 is CASSLADHSRGQETQYF. The sequenced part of the CDR3 DNA is TGCGCCAGCAGCTTGGCCGATCATTCCAGGGGACAAGAGACC.

CDR3 amino acids: CSASNEAGFYNEQFF. Incomplete CDR3 DNA: TGCAGTGCCAGTAATGAAGCGGGATTCTACAATGAG. The chain has TRBV20-1 and TRBJ2-1; 7 bases are shared with TRBD2. The read gets to within 3 residues of the CDR3 end, and the germline J gene fills in the rest. The J segment lost 3 bases and the V segment lost 6 bases, leaving 11 bases of the junction unmatched. The CDR3 spans 15 residues. Germline CDR1 is DFQATT and CDR2 is SNEGSKA (reference sequence).

In the case of this clone: The read ends 3 residues shy of where the CDR3 ends; the end is completed using the germline J gene. The chain joins TRBV7-8 to TRBJ1-5; D may be TRBD1 (5 bases). This CDR3 has 15 residues. Deletions cut 1 base from V and 2 bases from J, with 9 bases between. Germline CDR1 is SGHVS and CDR2 is FQNEAQ. Incomplete CDR3 DNA: TGTGCCAGCAGCTTAGAGGGGCTCCGCAATCAGCCC. This encodes CASSLEGLRNQP. The whole CDR3 protein is CASSLEGLRNQPQHF.

With respect to this clone: The read ends 3 residues shy of where the CDR3 ends; the end is completed using the germline J gene. This chain uses TRBV29-1 with TRBJ1-1; 7 bases are a match to TRBD1. This CDR3 is 12 amino acids long. Germline CDR1 is SQVTM and CDR2 is ANQGSEA. Trimming removed 7 bases from V and 3 bases from J; junction bases left unmatched: 5. CDR3 region: CSGEGQYTEAFF. CDR3 bases read: TGCAGCGGCGAGGGACAGTACACTGAA.

The covered CDR3 bases are TGTGCCAGCAGCTTACGACAGGGTCCAGATACG. Translated, it gives CASSLRQGPDT. The CDR3, in full, reads CASSLRQGPDTQYF. This chain joins TRBV7-8 and TRBJ2-3; 7 nucleotides agree with TRBD1. The CDR3 end falls 3 residues outside the read, so it is completed with the germline J gene. The CDR3 extends over 14 amino acids. The J segment lost 4 bases and the V segment lost 2 bases, leaving 3 bases of the junction unmatched. Per the germline V gene, CDR1 is SGHVS and CDR2 is FQNEAQ.

As to this clone: The read gets to within 3 residues of the CDR3 end, and the germline J gene fills in the rest. This sequence joins TRBV6-1 and TRBJ2-7; TRBD1 might be the D (6 bases). The CDR3 has 14 amino acids. The V gene's germline CDR1 is MNHNS and CDR2 SASEGT. Trimming cost V 2 bases and J 3 bases, with 11 bases left between them. CDR3 DNA, as far as it was read: TGTGCCAGCAGTGAATCCAGGGGTTACTACGAG. This gives the protein CASSESRGYYE. The CDR3 reads in full as CASSESRGYYEQYF.

As for this clone: Read data end 3 residues before the CDR3 end; the end is taken from the germline J gene. Within the sample, other DNA sequences also encode this same CDR3. J is TRBJ2-1 and V is TRBV18, with D perhaps matching TRBD2 (7 bases). The length of the CDR3 is 18 residues. The germline V gene has CDR1 KGHSH and CDR2 LQKENI. The V and J ends lost 0 bases and 0 bases respectively, with 15 bases between them. The DNA read from the CDR3 is TGTGCCAGCTCACCACCGGTAGGGGGGGCGAGCTCCTACAATGAG. Encoded protein: CASSPPVGGASSYNE. The whole CDR3 region reads CASSPPVGGASSYNEQFF.

About this clone: Read sequence stops 3 residues before the CDR3 end, and the germline J gene provides the missing end. This chain uses TRBV10-3 with TRBJ2-7; TRBD2 agrees at 8 bases. With 8 bases clipped from V and 2 bases from J, the junction kept 11 bases outside the gene matches. Germline assignment: CDR1 ENHRY and CDR2 SYGVKD. There are 15 residues in the CDR3. CDR3 DNA, as far as it was read: TGTGCCATCCAGTCTCTAGCGGGCAGCACCTACGAG. This encodes CAIQSLAGSTYE. The CDR3 in its entirety is CAIQSLAGSTYEQYF.

Details on this clone: The sequence runs out 3 residues before the end of the CDR3; the remainder is reconstructed from the germline J gene. The V gene is TRBV30, the J gene TRBJ2-4; no clear D. The CDR3 sequence is 13 residues long. From germline, CDR1 is GTSNPN and CDR2 SVGIG (reference sequence). V gave up 2 bases and J gave up 0 bases, with 5 bases separating them. CDR3 in amino acids: CAWSILAKNIQYF. The CDR3 bases that were read are TGTGCCTGGAGTATTCTAGCCAAAAACATT.

A note on this clone: Coverage ceases 3 residues before the CDR3 finishes, and the germline J gene fills in the end. The rearrangement joins TRBV18 to TRBJ1-2, with D uncertain. This CDR3 has 13 amino acids. The germline V gene encodes CDR1 KGHSH and CDR2 LQKENI. The germline V and J ends were trimmed by 2 bases and 4 bases, with 8 bases remaining between them. CDR3 DNA (partial): TGTGCCAGCTCACCAGGGCGTGCCTATGGC. The encoded protein is CASSPGRAYG. The complete CDR3 reads CASSPGRAYGYTF.

A word on this clone: The CDR3 end falls 3 residues outside the read, so it is completed with the germline J gene. The rearrangement uses TRBV7-9 and TRBJ1-3; D unresolved. The CDR3 totals 14 residues. The germline gives CDR1 SEHNR, CDR2 FQNEAQ (reference sequence). V gave up 5 bases and J gave up 0 bases, with 8 bases separating them. CDR3 amino acids: CASSLSSSGNTIYF. CDR3 DNA, as far as it was read: TGTGCCAGCAGCCTTTCTAGCTCTGGAAACACC.

Turning to this clone: Read coverage stops 3 residues before the CDR3 terminus; the germline J gene supplies the remainder. The chain has TRBV29-1 and TRBJ1-2; the D gene is possibly TRBD1 (6 bases). CDR3 length: 13 amino acids. V lost 7 bases, J lost 4 bases, and 16 bases lay in between. CDR1 and CDR2 (germline): SQVTM, ANQGSEA. CDR3 DNA (partial): TGCAGCGCCCTCGGACAGTCTCGCTATGGC. The encoded protein is CSALGQSRYG. In full, the CDR3 is CSALGQSRYGYTF.

Comments on this clone: Read data end 3 residues before the CDR3 end; the end is taken from the germline J gene. This rearrangement joins TRBV10-3 to TRBJ2-5; maybe TRBD1 (6 bases). V gave up 6 bases and J gave up 4 bases, with 12 bases separating them. CDR1 is ENHRY, CDR2 SYGVKD, per germline. The CDR3 contains 13 residues. CDR3 region: CAIRRIRGETQYF. CDR3 bases read: TGTGCCATCAGGAGGATCAGGGGAGAGACC.

A note on this clone: The missing CDR3 end, 3 residues past where the read stops, is filled in from the germline J gene. The J gene is TRBJ1-1, the V gene TRBV23-1, with D unresolved. TRBV23-1 is assigned to the ORF class and has an uncertain function. This CDR3 has 11 residues. The CDR3 spells CASRHVVWAFF. The DNA read from the CDR3 is TGCGCCAGCAGACATGTTGTTTGG.